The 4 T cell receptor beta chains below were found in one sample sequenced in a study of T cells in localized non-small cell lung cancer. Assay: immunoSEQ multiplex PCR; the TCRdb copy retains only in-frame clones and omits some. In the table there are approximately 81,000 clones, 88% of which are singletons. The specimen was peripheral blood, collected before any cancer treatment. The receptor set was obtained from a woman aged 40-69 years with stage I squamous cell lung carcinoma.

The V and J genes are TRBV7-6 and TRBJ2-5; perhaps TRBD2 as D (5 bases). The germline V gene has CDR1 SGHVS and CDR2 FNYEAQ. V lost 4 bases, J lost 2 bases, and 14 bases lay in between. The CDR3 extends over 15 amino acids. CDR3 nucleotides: TGTGCCAGCAGCTCGGAGGCGGGCAGACAAGAGACCCAGTACTTC. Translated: CASSSEAGRQETQYF.

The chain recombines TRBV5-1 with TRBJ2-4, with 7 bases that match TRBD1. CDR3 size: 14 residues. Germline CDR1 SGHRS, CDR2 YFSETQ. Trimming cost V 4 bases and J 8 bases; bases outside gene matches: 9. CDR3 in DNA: TGCGCCAGCAGCAAGGGACAGAGTAGGGACATTCAGTACTTC. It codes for CASSKGQSRDIQYF.

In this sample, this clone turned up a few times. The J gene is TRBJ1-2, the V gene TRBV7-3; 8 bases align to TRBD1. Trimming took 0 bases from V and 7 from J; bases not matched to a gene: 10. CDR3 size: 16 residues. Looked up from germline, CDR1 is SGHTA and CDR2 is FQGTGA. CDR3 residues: CASSLTPRTGKSGYTF. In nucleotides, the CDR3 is TGTGCCAGCAGCTTAACCCCTCGGACAGGGAAGAGTGGCTACACCTTC.

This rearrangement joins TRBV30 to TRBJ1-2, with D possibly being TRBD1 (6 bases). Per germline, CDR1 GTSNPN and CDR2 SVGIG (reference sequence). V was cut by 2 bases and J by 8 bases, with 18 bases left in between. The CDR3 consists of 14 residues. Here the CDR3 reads CAWSPTGGARGYTF. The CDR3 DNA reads TGTGCCTGGAGTCCTACGGGGGGCGCGCGGGGCTACACCTTC.